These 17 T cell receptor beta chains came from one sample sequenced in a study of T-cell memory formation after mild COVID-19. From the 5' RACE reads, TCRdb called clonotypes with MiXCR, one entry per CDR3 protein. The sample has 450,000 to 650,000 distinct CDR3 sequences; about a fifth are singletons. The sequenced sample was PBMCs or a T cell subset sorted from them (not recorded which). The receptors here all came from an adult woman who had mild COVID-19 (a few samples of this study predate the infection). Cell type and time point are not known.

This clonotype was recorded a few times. The CDR3 region is CASITLRDGGRGTQYF. CDR3 sequence (DNA): TGTGCCAGCATTACTCTCCGGGACGGAGGGCGGGGGACCCAGTACTTC. The V and J genes are TRBV6-5 and TRBJ2-5; perhaps TRBD2 as D (6 bases). V dropped 7 bases and J dropped 7 bases, with 25 bases sitting between them. This CDR3 has 16 residues. Germline-derived CDR1 and CDR2 are MNHEY and SVGAGI.

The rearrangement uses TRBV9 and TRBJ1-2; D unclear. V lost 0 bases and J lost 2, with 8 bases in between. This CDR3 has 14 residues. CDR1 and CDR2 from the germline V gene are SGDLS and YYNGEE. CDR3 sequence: CASSVGIGNYGYTF. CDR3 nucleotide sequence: TGTGCCAGCAGCGTAGGTATAGGGAACTATGGCTACACCTTC. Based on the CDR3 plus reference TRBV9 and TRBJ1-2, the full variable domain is DSGVTQTPKHLITATGQRVTLRCSPRSGDLSVYWYQQSLDQGLQFLIQYYNGEERAKGNILERFSAQQFPDLHSELNLSSLELGDSALYFCASSVGIGNYGYTFGSGTRLTVV.

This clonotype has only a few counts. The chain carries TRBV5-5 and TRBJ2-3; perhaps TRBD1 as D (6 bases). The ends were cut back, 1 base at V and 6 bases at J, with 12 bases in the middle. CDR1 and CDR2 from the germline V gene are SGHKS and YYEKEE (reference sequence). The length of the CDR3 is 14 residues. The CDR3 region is CASSLMGAGDTQYF. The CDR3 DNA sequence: TGTGCCAGCAGCTTGATGGGGGCAGGGGATACGCAGTATTTT.

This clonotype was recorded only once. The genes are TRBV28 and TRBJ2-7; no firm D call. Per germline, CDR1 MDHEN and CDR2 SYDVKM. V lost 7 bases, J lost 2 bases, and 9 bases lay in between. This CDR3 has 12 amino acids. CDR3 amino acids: CASTSGPYEQYF. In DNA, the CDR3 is TGTGCCAGCACCTCTGGCCCCTACGAGCAGTACTTC.

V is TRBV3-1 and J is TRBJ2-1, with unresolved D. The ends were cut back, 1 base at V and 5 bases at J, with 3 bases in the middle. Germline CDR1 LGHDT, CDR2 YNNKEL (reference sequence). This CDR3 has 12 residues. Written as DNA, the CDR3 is TGTGCCAGCAGCCAAGTGAACAATGAGCAGTTCTTC. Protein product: CASSQVNNEQFF.

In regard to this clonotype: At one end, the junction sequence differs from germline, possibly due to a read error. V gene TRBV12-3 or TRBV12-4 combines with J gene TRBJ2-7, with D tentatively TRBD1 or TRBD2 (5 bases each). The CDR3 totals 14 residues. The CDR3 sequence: CASRTGGPSYKQYF. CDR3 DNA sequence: TGTGCCAGCAGGACTGGGGGTCCCTCCTACAAGCAGTACTTC.

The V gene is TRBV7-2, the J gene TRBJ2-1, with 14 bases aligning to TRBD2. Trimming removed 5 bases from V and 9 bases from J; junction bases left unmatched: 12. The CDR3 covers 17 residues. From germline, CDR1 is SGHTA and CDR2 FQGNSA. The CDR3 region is CASSPSGGGLAGGEQFF. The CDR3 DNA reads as TGTGCCAGCAGCCCATCCGGTGGCGGACTAGCGGGGGGTGAGCAGTTCTTC.

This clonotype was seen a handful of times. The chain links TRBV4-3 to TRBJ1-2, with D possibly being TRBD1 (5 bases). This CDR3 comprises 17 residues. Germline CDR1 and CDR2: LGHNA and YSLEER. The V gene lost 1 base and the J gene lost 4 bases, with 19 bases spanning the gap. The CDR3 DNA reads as TGCGCCAGCAGCCAAGTTACCGGGGGGGGATTGTTCTATGGCTACACCTTC. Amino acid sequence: CASSQVTGGGLFYGYTF.

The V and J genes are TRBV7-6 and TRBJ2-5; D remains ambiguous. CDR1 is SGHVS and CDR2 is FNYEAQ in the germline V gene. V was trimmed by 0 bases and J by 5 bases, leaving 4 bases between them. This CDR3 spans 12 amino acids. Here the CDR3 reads CASSLAVETQYF. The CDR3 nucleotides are TGTGCCAGCAGCTTAGCCGTTGAGACCCAGTACTTC. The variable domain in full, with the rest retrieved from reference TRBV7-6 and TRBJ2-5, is GAGVSQSPRYKVTKRGQDVALRCDPISGHVSLYWYRQALGQGPEFLTYFNYEAQQDKSGLPNDRFSAERPEGSISTLTIQRTEQRDSAMYRCASSLAVETQYFGPGTRLLVL.

The CDR3 DNA reads as TGTGCCACCAGTGATCCTCGGACAGCAGGCATTCAGTACTTC. This translates into CATSDPRTAGIQYF. The chain combines TRBV24-1 with TRBJ2-4; D may be TRBD1 (6 bases). This CDR3 is 14 amino acids long. V lost 3 bases, J lost 9 bases, and 14 bases lay in between. CDR1 and CDR2 from the germline V gene are KGHDR and SFDVKD.

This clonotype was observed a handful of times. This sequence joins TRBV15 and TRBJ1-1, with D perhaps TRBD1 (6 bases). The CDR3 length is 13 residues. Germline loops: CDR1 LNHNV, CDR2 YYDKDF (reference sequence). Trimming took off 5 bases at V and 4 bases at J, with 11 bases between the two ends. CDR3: CATSPRRGTEAFF. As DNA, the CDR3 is TGTGCCACCAGCCCCCGCAGGGGCACTGAAGCTTTCTTT.

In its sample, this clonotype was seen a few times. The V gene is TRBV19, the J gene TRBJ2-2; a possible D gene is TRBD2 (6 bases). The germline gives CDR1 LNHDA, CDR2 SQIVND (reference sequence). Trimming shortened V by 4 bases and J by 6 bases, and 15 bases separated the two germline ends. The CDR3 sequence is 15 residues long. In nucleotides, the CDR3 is TGTGCCAGTAGTACACTCGGGACTCTCGCCGGGGAGCTGTTTTTT. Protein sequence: CASSTLGTLAGELFF.

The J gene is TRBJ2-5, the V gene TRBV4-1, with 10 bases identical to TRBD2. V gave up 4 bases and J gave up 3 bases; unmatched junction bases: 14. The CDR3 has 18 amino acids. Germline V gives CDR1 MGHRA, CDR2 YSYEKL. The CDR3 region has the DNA TGCGCCAGCAGCCGAAAGATCGTAGGGCTAGCGGGAGAAGAGACCCAGTACTTC. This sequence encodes CASSRKIVGLAGEETQYF.

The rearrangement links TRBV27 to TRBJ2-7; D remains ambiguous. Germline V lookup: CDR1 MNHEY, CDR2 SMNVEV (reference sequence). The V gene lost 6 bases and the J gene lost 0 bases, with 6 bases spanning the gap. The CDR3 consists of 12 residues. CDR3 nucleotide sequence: TGTGCCAGCAGGCGCAGCTCCTACGAGCAGTACTTC. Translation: CASRRSSYEQYF.

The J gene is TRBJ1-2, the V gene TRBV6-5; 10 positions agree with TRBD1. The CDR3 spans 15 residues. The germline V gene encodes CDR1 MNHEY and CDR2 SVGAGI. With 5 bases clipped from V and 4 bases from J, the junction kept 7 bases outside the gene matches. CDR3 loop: CASSLSTGGGYGYTF. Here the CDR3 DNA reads TGTGCCAGCAGTCTCTCGACAGGGGGCGGCTATGGCTACACCTTC.

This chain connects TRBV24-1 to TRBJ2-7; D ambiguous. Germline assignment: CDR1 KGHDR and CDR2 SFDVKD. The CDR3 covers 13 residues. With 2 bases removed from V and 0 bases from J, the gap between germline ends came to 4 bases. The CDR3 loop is CATSDSISYEQYF. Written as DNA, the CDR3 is TGTGCCACCAGTGATTCGATCTCCTACGAGCAGTACTTC.

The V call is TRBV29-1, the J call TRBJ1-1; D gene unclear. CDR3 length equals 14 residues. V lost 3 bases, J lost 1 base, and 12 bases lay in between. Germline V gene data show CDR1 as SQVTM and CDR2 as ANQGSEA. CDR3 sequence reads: CSVEGQSGNTEAFF. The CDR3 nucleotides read TGCAGCGTTGAGGGCCAATCTGGGAACACTGAAGCTTTCTTT.